A selection of T cell receptor beta chains follows, all from one sample in a study of cytomegalovirus exposure and HLA in healthy donors. Data came from immunoSEQ multiplex PCR; TCRdb stores just in-frame clones and leaves some out. The sample consists of about 87,000 clones, 74% of them appearing once. Source material: PBMCs. All receptors come from a man aged 25-40 years in good health and CMV-seropositive. Each CDR3 is given with its conserved first and last residue. The D gene is left open where the match is weak. Part of the rows lack a size; the others show once, few, many or a class for expanded clones.

few	TRBV2	NA	TRBJ2-7	CATLYPGLAFSYEQYF	TGTGCCACCCTCTATCCGGGACTGGCTTTTTCCTACGAGCAGTACTTC
few	TRBV7-9	NA	TRBJ2-2	CASRSGTANTGELFF	TGTGCCAGCAGATCCGGGACTGCGAACACCGGGGAGCTGTTTTTT
NA	TRBV9	NA	TRBJ2-7	CASSRGTTPYEQYF	TGTGCCAGCAGCCGTGGGACAACACCCTACGAGCAGTACTTC
NA	TRBV6-6	NA	TRBJ2-1	CASTDGGLSWEQFF	TGTGCCAGCACCGACGGGGGACTGTCTTGGGAGCAGTTCTTC
NA	TRBV5-1	NA	TRBJ2-5	CASSLAVGGEETQYF	TGCGCCAGCAGCTTGGCGGTAGGGGGGGAAGAGACCCAGTACTTC
NA	TRBV4-3	TRBD1	TRBJ1-1	CASSPGTANTEAFF	TGCGCCAGCAGCCCGGGGACAGCCAACACTGAAGCTTTCTTT
NA	TRBV27	TRBD1	TRBJ2-7	CASSFTGDLEQYF	TGTGCCAGCAGTTTCACAGGGGATCTCGAGCAGTACTTC
NA	TRBV5-1	NA	TRBJ1-2	CASHEGGYGYTF	TGCGCCAGCCACGAGGGTGGCTATGGCTACACCTTC
once	TRBV7-9	TRBD1	TRBJ2-7	CASSWTRQGSSYEQYF	TGTGCCAGCAGCTGGACAAGACAGGGTAGCTCCTACGAGCAGTACTTC
NA	TRBV18	NA	TRBJ1-1	CASSPEAGTSTEAFF	TGTGCCAGCTCACCAGAGGCCGGGACAAGCACTGAAGCTTTCTTT
NA	TRBV4-2	NA	TRBJ1-4	CASSQEGSAGRIVSEKLFF	TGTGCCAGCAGCCAAGAGGGATCGGCAGGGAGGATTGTAAGTGAAAAACTGTTTTTT
NA	TRBV21-1	NA	TRBJ1-5	CATLQVSNQPQHF	TGTGCCACCTTACAGGTAAGCAATCAGCCCCAGCATTTT
NA	TRBV6-5	NA	TRBJ1-4	CASSYSTVGVNEKLFF	TGTGCCAGCAGTTACTCGACAGTCGGCGTTAATGAAAAACTGTTTTTT
few	TRBV4-3	TRBD2	TRBJ2-1	CASSQDRGGETHNEQFF	TGCGCCAGCAGCCAAGATCGGGGGGGAGAGACCCACAATGAGCAGTTCTTC
NA	TRBV6-5	TRBD1	TRBJ1-3	CASSPLTGEGNTIYF	TGTGCCAGCAGTCCACTAACAGGGGAAGGGAACACCATATATTTT
NA	TRBV11-2	TRBD1	TRBJ2-7	CASSLGGTGPYEQYF	TGTGCCAGCAGCTTGGGAGGGACAGGGCCCTACGAGCAGTACTTC
NA	TRBV6-5	NA	TRBJ2-5	CASRIQGYETQYF	TGTGCCAGCAGAATACAGGGATACGAGACCCAGTACTTC
NA	TRBV18	NA	TRBJ1-2	CASSLVEYGYTF	TGTGCCAGCTCACTAGTAGAGTATGGCTACACCTTC
NA	TRBV10-3	TRBD1	TRBJ1-6	CAISVGQGDSPLHF	TGTGCCATCAGTGTGGGACAGGGAGATTCACCCCTCCACTTT
NA	TRBV6-6	NA	TRBJ2-4	CASSYSERIAKNIQYF	TGTGCCAGCAGTTACTCGGAGCGAATAGCCAAAAACATTCAGTACTTC
NA	TRBV9	TRBD1	TRBJ1-4	CASSWTGETNEKLFF	TGTGCCAGCAGTTGGACAGGGGAAACTAATGAAAAACTGTTTTTT
NA	TRBV7-8	TRBD2	TRBJ2-7	CASSPPTSMYYEQYF	TGTGCCAGCAGCCCCCCGACTAGCATGTACTACGAGCAGTACTTC
NA	TRBV7-9	TRBD2	TRBJ2-3	CASKREGTQYF	TGTGCCAGCAAGCGGGAGGGTACGCAGTATTTT
NA	TRBV2	NA	TRBJ1-2	CASSEGEGANYGYTF	TGTGCCAGCAGTGAAGGGGAGGGAGCTAACTATGGCTACACCTTC
NA	TRBV19	TRBD1	TRBJ1-1	CASSMERRGQKNTEAFF	TGTGCCAGTAGTATGGAGAGGAGGGGGCAGAAAAACACTGAAGCTTTCTTT
once	TRBV5-6	NA	TRBJ2-7	CASSEGGSSYEQYF	TGTGCCAGCAGCGAGGGAGGTAGCTCCTACGAGCAGTACTTC
few	TRBV4-3	TRBD2	TRBJ2-3	CASSHHPGSRASGRVTDTQYF	TGCGCCAGCAGCCACCACCCGGGGTCCAGGGCTAGCGGGAGGGTCACAGATACGCAGTATTTT
NA	TRBV6-6	NA	TRBJ1-2	CASSAGNYGYTF	TGTGCCAGCAGCGCGGGAAACTATGGCTACACCTTC
NA	TRBV29-1	TRBD1	TRBJ2-1	CSVGARTGSSYNEQFF	TGCAGCGTTGGAGCCCGGACAGGGAGCTCCTACAATGAGCAGTTCTTC
NA	TRBV7-2	TRBD1	TRBJ1-1	CASSLAAGGTEAFF	TGTGCCAGCAGCTTAGCAGCAGGGGGTACTGAAGCTTTCTTT
NA	TRBV11-2	NA	TRBJ2-3	CASSPWQGGTDTQYF	TGTGCCAGCAGCCCCTGGCAGGGCGGCACAGATACGCAGTATTTT
NA	TRBV6-4	TRBD1	TRBJ1-4	CASRGQGDINEKLFF	TGTGCCAGCAGGGGCCAGGGGGATATCAATGAAAAACTGTTTTTT
few	TRBV7-9	NA	TRBJ2-2	CASSLGGGQNTGELFF	TGTGCCAGCAGCTTAGGCGGGGGCCAGAACACCGGGGAGCTGTTTTTT
NA	TRBV7-8	NA	TRBJ2-2	CASLPGSAYSTGELFF	TGTGCCAGCCTCCCGGGGTCAGCTTATTCCACCGGGGAGCTGTTTTTT
NA	TRBV21-1	NA	TRBJ1-4	CASSKVRGRGHPNEKLFF	TGTGCCAGCAGCAAAGTCCGCGGCAGGGGGCATCCTAATGAAAAACTGTTTTTT
once	TRBV7-2	NA	TRBJ1-2	CASSFRGGYTF	TGTGCCAGCAGCTTCCGGGGGGGCTACACCTTC
few	TRBV2	NA	TRBJ2-7	CASSEVSVGEQYF	TGTGCCAGCAGTGAAGTCAGCGTAGGCGAGCAGTACTTC
NA	TRBV9	TRBD2	TRBJ2-3	CASGSSSGSDTQYF	TGTGCCAGCGGGTCGTCTAGCGGGAGCGATACGCAGTATTTT
once	TRBV28	TRBD2	TRBJ2-1	CASSVALAGVGEQFF	TGTGCCAGCAGCGTAGCGCTAGCGGGAGTTGGTGAGCAGTTCTTC
NA	TRBV19	NA	TRBJ1-1	CASSIEGRRNTEAFF	TGTGCCAGTAGTATAGAAGGGAGGAGAAACACTGAAGCTTTCTTT